A single TCR beta chain is shown here with its context. The target antigen is unknown. Germline trimming cut 0 bases from V and 2 bases from J; bases unmatched to any gene: 4. The CDR3 is 15 residues long. Germline V gene sequence: CDR1 SGHTA, CDR2 FQGTGA. Generated by immunoSEQ multiplex PCR, the TCRdb table keeps only in-frame clones and is missing some. The sample records approximately 50,000 clones, around nine tenths being singletons. This sample is drawn from a study of OX40 agonist ivuxolimab in advanced cancers. For the study at large: Patients assigned to dose escalation were diagnosed with hepatocellular carcinoma, melanoma, renal cell or head and neck cancer. Notes on the study in general: At 0.1-3.0 mg/kg, partial responders had clonal expansion among the lowest observed.

This TCR was recovered from an adult with an advanced solid tumor such as melanoma, head and neck, liver or kidney cancer. The sample in question was CD4+ or CD8+ T cells sorted from blood, obtained in a trial of the OX40 agonist ivuxolimab. The V gene is TRBV7-3, the J gene TRBJ2-7, with TRBD2 identical over 7 bases. CDR3 region: CASSLTGGTPYEQYF. DNA for the CDR3: TGTGCCAGCAGCTTAACGGGAGGGACCCCCTACGAGCAGTACTTC.